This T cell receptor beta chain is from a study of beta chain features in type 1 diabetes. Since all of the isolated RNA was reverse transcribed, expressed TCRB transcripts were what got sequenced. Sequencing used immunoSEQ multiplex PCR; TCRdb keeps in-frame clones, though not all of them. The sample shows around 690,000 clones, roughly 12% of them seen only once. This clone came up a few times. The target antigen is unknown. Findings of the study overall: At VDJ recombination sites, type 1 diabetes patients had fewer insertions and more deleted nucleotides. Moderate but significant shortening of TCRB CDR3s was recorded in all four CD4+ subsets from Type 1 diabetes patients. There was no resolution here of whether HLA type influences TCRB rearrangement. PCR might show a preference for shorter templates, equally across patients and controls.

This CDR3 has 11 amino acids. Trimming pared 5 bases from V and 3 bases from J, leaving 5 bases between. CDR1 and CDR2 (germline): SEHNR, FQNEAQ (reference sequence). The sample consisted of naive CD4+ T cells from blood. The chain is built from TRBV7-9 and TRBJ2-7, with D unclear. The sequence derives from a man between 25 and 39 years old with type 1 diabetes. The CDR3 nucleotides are TGTGCCAGCAGCATCGTCTACGAGCAGTACTTC. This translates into CASSIVYEQYF. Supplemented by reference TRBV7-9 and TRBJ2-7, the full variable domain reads DTGVSQNPRHKITKRGQNVTFRCDPISEHNRLYWYRQTLGQGPEFLTYFQNEAQLEKSRLLSDRFSAERPKGSFSTLEIQRTEQGDSAMYLCASSIVYEQYFGPGTRLTVT.